The 26 T cell receptor beta chains below were found in one sample sequenced in a study of blood T cell repertoires in COVID-19 (dated by TCRdb to 2019 to 2021). Library preparation employed the immunoSEQ multiplex PCR assay. Here the immuneACCESS table is served through TCRdb, limited to in-frame sequences with V and J called. Missing clones are a known gap in these copies; in checked studies unresolved V genes cover under half, and the rest lacks a known reason. Counted in this sample were around 180,000 clones; about 88% of them appeared once. The ten largest clones add up to roughly 26% of the sample. Material: peripheral blood. The receptors shown here come from a man between 60 and 75 years old with acute or convalescent COVID-19.

This clone showed up just once. CDR3: CASSIRGAGRGDLPPLHF. CDR3 DNA: TGTGCCAGTAGTATTCGGGGGGCTGGCAGGGGAGATTTGCCACCCCTCCACTTT. The chain combines TRBV19 with TRBJ1-6; D is possibly TRBD1 (6 bases). Trimming took 3 bases from V and 11 from J, leaving 26 bases between them. The CDR3 is 18 amino acids. Germline assignment: CDR1 LNHDA and CDR2 SQIVND (reference sequence).

This chain uses TRBV24-1 with TRBJ2-3; D gene uncertain. Germline-derived CDR1 and CDR2 are KGHDR and SFDVKD. This CDR3 contains 15 residues. V was clipped by 4 bases and J by 4 bases, with 14 bases between them. The DNA of the CDR3 is TGTGCCACCAGTGAAGTCGGAGAATCTCCAGATACGCAGTATTTT. Amino acid sequence: CATSEVGESPDTQYF.

This clone showed up just once. The chain couples TRBV7-3 to TRBJ2-2; D might be TRBD2 (6 bases). With 5 bases removed from V and 2 bases from J, the gap between germline ends came to 12 bases. The CDR3 runs to 15 residues. Germline V CDR1 and CDR2: SGHTA, FQGTGA. The CDR3 is CASSPGGPNTGELFF. The DNA for the CDR3 is TGTGCCAGCAGCCCAGGAGGGCCCAACACCGGGGAGCTGTTTTTT.

The rearrangement uses TRBV5-8 and TRBJ1-5, with D possibly TRBD1 on 6 matching bases. In germline, CDR1 is SGHTS, CDR2 YDEGEE. The CDR3 is made up of 15 amino acids. The V end lost 4 bases, the J end lost 1 base, and 12 bases lay between the germline ends. CDR3 DNA: TGTGCCAGCAGCCTAGGACAGTCGAGCAATCAGCCCCAGCATTTT. It encodes CASSLGQSSNQPQHF.

The rearrangement joins TRBV3-1 (or the pseudogene TRBV3-2) to TRBJ2-1; 8 nucleotides agree with TRBD2. V lost 4 bases and J lost 8; bases outside the gene matches: 16. The germline CDR1 and CDR2 sequences are LGHDT and YNNKEL (reference sequence). This CDR3 comprises 17 residues. The CDR3 reads CASSRGSIQRESDEQFF. The CDR3 DNA is TGTGCCAGCAGCCGCGGCAGTATCCAGCGGGAGAGCGATGAGCAGTTCTTC.

The genes are TRBV6-5 and TRBJ1-1; weak D call: TRBD1 (6 bases). CDR3 length: 15 amino acids. In germline, CDR1 is MNHEY, CDR2 SVGAGI. V was clipped by 6 bases and J by 4 bases, with 18 bases between them. The CDR3 coding sequence is TGTGCCAGCAGACAAGAGTCAGGGGCGGGCACTGAAGCTTTCTTT. This sequence encodes CASRQESGAGTEAFF.

The chain links TRBV6-5 to TRBJ1-1; TRBD1 aligns across 7 bases. The trim removed 5 bases at V and 1 base at J, leaving 4 bases unmatched. This CDR3 has 14 residues. The germline gives CDR1 MNHEY, CDR2 SVGAGI. CDR3 DNA: TGTGCCAGCAGTCGGACAGGACCGAACACTGAAGCTTTCTTT. Protein: CASSRTGPNTEAFF.

This clone came up a few times. The chain joins TRBV10-3 to TRBJ2-5; D is ambiguous. Trimming took 0 bases from V and 3 from J, leaving 5 bases between them. CDR3 length: 13 amino acids. In germline, CDR1 is ENHRY, CDR2 SYGVKD. Here the CDR3 reads CAISESYEETQYF. For the CDR3, the DNA is TGTGCCATCAGTGAGTCATATGAAGAGACCCAGTACTTC.

The rearrangement links TRBV10-3 to TRBJ2-2; 7 bases match TRBD1. CDR1 and CDR2 (germline): ENHRY, SYGVKD. Germline trimming cut 7 bases from V and 5 bases from J; bases unmatched to any gene: 7. The CDR3 is 14 residues long. CDR3 nucleotides: TGTGCCATCACCGGGACAGAGCAAACCGGGGAGCTGTTTTTT. This sequence encodes CAITGTEQTGELFF.

The J gene is TRBJ2-7, the V gene TRBV10-3; 11 bases agree with TRBD2. Losses at the gene ends were 5 bases for V and 7 bases for J; bases not matched to a gene: 7. The length of the CDR3 is 14 residues. Germline V gene sequence: CDR1 ENHRY, CDR2 SYGVKD. In nucleotides, the CDR3 is TGTGCCATCAGTTCAGTTAGCGGGAGGGGTGAGCAGTACTTC. Its protein product is CAISSVSGRGEQYF.

This rearrangement joins TRBV19 to TRBJ1-1; 8 bases align to TRBD1. The ends lost 3 bases at V and 7 bases at J; junction bases unmatched: 7. Germline V lookup: CDR1 LNHDA, CDR2 SQIVND (reference sequence). CDR3 length: 14 amino acids. CDR3 nucleotides: TGTGCCAGTAGTATCCTGGACAGGGTTAATGAAGCTTTCTTT. It codes for CASSILDRVNEAFF.

This chain connects TRBV12-5 to TRBJ1-5; 7 bases match TRBD1. Germline trimming cut 6 bases from V and 1 base from J; bases unmatched to any gene: 6. This CDR3 contains 15 residues. Germline V gene sequence: CDR1 LGHNT, CDR2 FRNRAP. CDR3 residues: CASGLGTASNQPQHF. The CDR3 DNA is TGTGCTAGTGGCCTCGGGACAGCAAGCAATCAGCCCCAGCATTTT.

V gene TRBV5-1 combines with J gene TRBJ2-5; D gene unclear. Trimming took off 4 bases at V and 5 bases at J, with 15 bases between the two ends. The CDR3 consists of 14 residues. From germline, CDR1 is SGHRS and CDR2 YFSETQ. CDR3 residues: CASSPETFRETQYF. As DNA, the CDR3 is TGCGCCAGCAGCCCGGAGACGTTCCGGGAGACCCAGTACTTC.

V gene TRBV18 combines with J gene TRBJ2-5; unclear D gene. Trimming took 4 bases from V and 2 from J, leaving 11 bases between them. The CDR3 has 14 residues. CDR1 and CDR2 from the germline V gene are KGHSH and LQKENI. This chain's CDR3 is CASSHTTEQETQYF. CDR3 sequence (DNA): TGTGCCAGCTCACACACGACGGAGCAAGAGACCCAGTACTTC.

The chain links TRBV19 to TRBJ2-6; TRBD1 aligns across 8 bases. Germline assignment: CDR1 LNHDA and CDR2 SQIVND (reference sequence). The CDR3 has 18 residues. The J segment lost 0 bases and the V segment lost 6 bases, leaving 10 bases of the junction unmatched. The CDR3 DNA reads TGTGCCAGTAGCGATGGGACAGGACGGCTCTCTGGGGCCAACGTCCTGACTTTC. Translated: CASSDGTGRLSGANVLTF.

The V and J genes are TRBV4-1 and TRBJ1-1; 7 bases are shared with TRBD1. Losses at the gene ends were 0 bases for V and 0 bases for J; bases not matched to a gene: 1. The CDR3 is 15 amino acids. Germline loops: CDR1 MGHRA, CDR2 YSYEKL. The CDR3 coding sequence is TGCGCCAGCAGCCAAGAGGGACAGATGAACACTGAAGCTTTCTTT. Protein: CASSQEGQMNTEAFF.

The V and J genes are TRBV7-2 and TRBJ1-2; D is possibly TRBD1 (6 bases). The CDR3 contains 15 residues. V lost 0 bases and J 8 bases, leaving 16 bases between the germline ends. The germline V gene encodes CDR1 SGHTA and CDR2 FQGNSA. The CDR3 region is CASSLAGNREQGYTF. The CDR3 DNA reads TGTGCCAGCAGCTTAGCGGGGAACAGGGAGCAGGGCTACACCTTC.

The table lists this clone with a count of one. The V call is TRBV3-1 (or the pseudogene TRBV3-2), the J call TRBJ2-7; the D gene is possibly TRBD2 (5 bases). Germline assignment: CDR1 LGHDT and CDR2 YNNKEL (reference sequence). V was trimmed by 4 bases and J by 2 bases, leaving 15 bases between them. The CDR3 length is 15 residues. CDR3 loop: CASSPGPSFTYEQYF. CDR3 DNA sequence: TGTGCCAGCAGCCCCGGGCCTAGCTTCACCTACGAGCAGTACTTC.

This CDR3 reads CASSRADQPGLAEETQYF. In DNA form, the CDR3 reads TGTGCCAGCAGCCGGGCGGATCAACCGGGACTAGCTGAGGAGACCCAGTACTTC. This chain uses TRBV4-2 with TRBJ2-5, with TRBD2 matching 9 bases. J gave up 5 bases and V 4 bases, and 17 bases lay outside the gene matches. Germline V gene data show CDR1 as LGHNA and CDR2 as YNFKEQ. The CDR3 is made up of 18 amino acids.

The V call is TRBV19, the J call TRBJ1-2; 9 bases are a match to TRBD1. The CDR3 extends over 15 amino acids. Trimming removed 6 bases from V and 0 bases from J; junction bases left unmatched: 5. Germline V gene lookup returns CDR1 LNHDA and CDR2 SQIVND (reference sequence). The CDR3 loop is CASRTGGIANYGYTF. CDR3 nucleotide sequence: TGTGCCAGTAGAACAGGGGGCATAGCTAACTATGGCTACACCTTC. Using reference TRBV19 and TRBJ1-2 for the parts outside the CDR3, the full variable domain is DGGITQSPKYLFRKEGQNVTLSCEQNLNHDAMYWYRQDPGQGLRLIYYSQIVNDFQKGDIAEGYSVSREKKESFPLTVTSAQKNPTAFYLCASRTGGIANYGYTFGSGTRLTVV.

V is TRBV6-5 and J is TRBJ1-1, with D maybe TRBD1 (5 bases). Germline V gene data show CDR1 as MNHEY and CDR2 as SVGAGI. CDR3 size: 12 residues. The V end was cut by 5 bases, the J end by 1 base, with 5 bases between. CDR3: CASSTGNTEAFF. In DNA form, the CDR3 reads TGTGCCAGCAGTACAGGGAACACTGAAGCTTTCTTT.

The chain is built from TRBV18 and TRBJ2-2, with TRBD1 matching over 9 bases. This CDR3 is 16 amino acids long. Germline V CDR1 and CDR2: KGHSH, LQKENI. The J segment lost 4 bases and the V segment lost 1 base, leaving 4 bases of the junction unmatched. The CDR3 spells CASSPRTGVGTGELFF. The DNA for the CDR3 is TGTGCCAGCTCACCACGGACAGGGGTAGGCACCGGGGAGCTGTTTTTT.

The chain joins TRBV7-2 to TRBJ2-2; unclear D gene. Germline V CDR1 and CDR2: SGHTA, FQGNSA. The V end lost 6 bases, the J end lost 0 bases, and 8 bases lay between the germline ends. The CDR3 covers 14 residues. DNA for the CDR3: TGTGCCAGCAGACCGAGATCGAACACCGGGGAGCTGTTTTTT. Its translation: CASRPRSNTGELFF.

The chain links TRBV2 to TRBJ1-2; 8 positions match TRBD1. The CDR3 is 18 residues long. V gave up 2 bases and J gave up 0 bases; unmatched junction bases: 11. CDR1 SNHLY and CDR2 FYNNEI come from the germline V gene. The CDR3: CASSEQGGQAVTNYGYTF. CDR3 in DNA: TGTGCCAGCAGTGAACAAGGGGGACAGGCAGTCACTAACTATGGCTACACCTTC.

This chain links TRBV10-3 with TRBJ2-7; D gene ambiguous. CDR3 size: 13 residues. Trimming took off 0 bases at V and 5 bases at J, with 8 bases between the two ends. The V gene's germline CDR1 is ENHRY and CDR2 SYGVKD. For the CDR3, the DNA is TGTGCCATCAGTGAGTCAGGAGAAGACGAGCAGTACGTC. This codes for CAISESGEDEQYV.

This clone showed up just a few times. The chain recombines TRBV11-2 with TRBJ1-6, with D perhaps TRBD1 (5 bases). This CDR3 is 15 amino acids long. Trimming removed 2 bases from V and 6 bases from J, with 11 bases in between. Germline loops: CDR1 SGHAT, CDR2 FQNNGV. CDR3 region: CASSLRWGGNSPLHF. Written as DNA, the CDR3 is TGTGCCAGCAGCTTAAGGTGGGGGGGTAATTCACCCCTCCACTTT.